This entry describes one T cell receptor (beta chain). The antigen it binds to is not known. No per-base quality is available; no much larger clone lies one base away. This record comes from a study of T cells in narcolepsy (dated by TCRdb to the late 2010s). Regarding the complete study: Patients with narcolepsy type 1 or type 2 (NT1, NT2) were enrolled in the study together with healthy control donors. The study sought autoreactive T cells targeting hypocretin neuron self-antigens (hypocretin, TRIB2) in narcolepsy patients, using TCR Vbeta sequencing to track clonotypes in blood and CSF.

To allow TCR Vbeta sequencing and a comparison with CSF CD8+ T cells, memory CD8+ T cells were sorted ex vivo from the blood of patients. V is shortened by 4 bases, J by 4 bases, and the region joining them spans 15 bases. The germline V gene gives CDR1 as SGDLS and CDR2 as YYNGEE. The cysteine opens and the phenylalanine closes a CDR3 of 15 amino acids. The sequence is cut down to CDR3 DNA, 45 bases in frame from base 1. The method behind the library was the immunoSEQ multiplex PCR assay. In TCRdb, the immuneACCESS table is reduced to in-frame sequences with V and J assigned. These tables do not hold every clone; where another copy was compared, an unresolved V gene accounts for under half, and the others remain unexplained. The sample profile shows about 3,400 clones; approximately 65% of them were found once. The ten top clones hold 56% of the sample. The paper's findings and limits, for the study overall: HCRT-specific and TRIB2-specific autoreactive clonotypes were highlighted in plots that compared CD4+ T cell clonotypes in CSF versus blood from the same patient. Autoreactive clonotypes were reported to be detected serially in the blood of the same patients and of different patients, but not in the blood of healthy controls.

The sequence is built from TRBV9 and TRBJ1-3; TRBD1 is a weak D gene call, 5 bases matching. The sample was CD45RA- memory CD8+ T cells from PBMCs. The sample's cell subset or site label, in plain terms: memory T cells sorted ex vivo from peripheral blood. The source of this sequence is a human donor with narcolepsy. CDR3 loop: CASSPGPGPGNTIYF. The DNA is TGTGCCAGCAGCCCGGGGCCGGGGCCAGGAAACACCATATATTTT. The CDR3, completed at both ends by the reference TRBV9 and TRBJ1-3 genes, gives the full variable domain DSGVTQTPKHLITATGQRVTLRCSPRSGDLSVYWYQQSLDQGLQFLIQYYNGEERAKGNILERFSAQQFPDLHSELNLSSLELGDSALYFCASSPGPGPGNTIYFGEGSWLTVV.